What follows describes a single T cell receptor (beta chain). This sample is part of a study of cytomegalovirus exposure and HLA in healthy donors. The PCR ran on 60 Vbeta and 13 Jbeta primers. This table comes from immunoSEQ multiplex PCR, and its TCRdb copy is limited to in-frame clones, with some not included. The sample lists under 200,000 clones; around 78% were seen once. The J segment lost 2 bases and the V segment lost 4 bases, leaving 14 bases of the junction unmatched. The CDR3 consists of 19 residues. CDR1 and CDR2 (germline): SGDLS, YYNGEE. Sequences were obtained from PBMCs. This clonotype was obtained from a woman between 25 and 40 years old in good health and CMV-seropositive. V gene TRBV9 combines with J gene TRBJ2-6; 8 bases line up with TRBD1. The CDR3 here is CASSRTPPGGQAGANVLTF. CDR3 DNA: TGTGCCAGCAGCCGAACGCCCCCAGGGGGCCAGGCTGGGGCCAACGTCCTGACTTTC. The full variable domain, rest sourced from reference TRBV9 and TRBJ2-6, is DSGVTQTPKHLITATGQRVTLRCSPRSGDLSVYWYQQSLDQGLQFLIQYYNGEERAKGNILERFSAQQFPDLHSELNLSSLELGDSALYFCASSRTPPGGQAGANVLTFGAGSRLTVL.